A selection of T cell receptor beta chains follows, all from one sample in a study of early T cells in non-severe SARS-CoV-2 infection. From the 5' RACE reads, TCRdb called clonotypes with MiXCR, one entry per CDR3 protein. The repertoire consists of 25,000 to 30,000 distinct CDR3 sequences, with about 4% occurring once and the leading ten covering about 4%. The sequenced sample was whole blood. The receptors here all came from an adult who was a healthcare worker with PCR-confirmed SARS-CoV-2 infection or an uninfected control (not recorded which). Each CDR3 is given with its conserved first and last residue. A D gene is named only where the DNA matches it firmly. Clone size is stated in some rows and not others, as once, few, many or a class when expanded.

many,TRBJ2-7,TRBV11-2,NA,TGTGCCAGCAGCTCGGGACACGGTTACGAGCAGTACTTC,CASSSGHGYEQYF
many,TRBJ2-3,TRBV13,TRBD1,TGTGCCAGCAGCTCCACCGGGACAGGGACTTCGGGTACGCAGTATTTT,CASSSTGTGTSGTQYF
many,TRBJ2-2,TRBV3-1,NA,TGTGCCAGCAGCCAAGCGTCTCTAGCGCCACCCGGGGAGCTGTTTTTT,CASSQASLAPPGELFF
many,TRBJ2-7,TRBV5-8,TRBD2,TGTGCCAGCAGCCTCCCCGGGACTAGCGGCTCCTACGAGCAGTACTTC,CASSLPGTSGSYEQYF
many,TRBJ2-1,TRBV7-8,NA,TGTGCCAGCAGCCCCCGGGACTCCACAAATTACAATGAGCAGTTCTTC,CASSPRDSTNYNEQFF
many,TRBJ1-2,TRBV15,NA,TGTGCCACCAGCAGAGATTTAGGTCCCGATGGCTACACCTTC,CATSRDLGPDGYTF
many,TRBJ1-4,TRBV19,NA,TGTGCCAGTAGCGGGGGTACGGAAAAACTGTTTTTT,CASSGGTEKLFF
few,TRBJ2-3,TRBV11-3,NA,TGTGCCAGCAGCTTTACTCACACAGATACGCAGTATTTT,CASSFTHTDTQYF
many,TRBJ2-7,TRBV9,TRBD1,TGTGCCAGCAGCGTCCTCGACAGGGGGATTGGGGAGCAGTACTTC,CASSVLDRGIGEQYF
many,TRBJ1-1,TRBV6-1,NA,TGTGCCAGCATGGGACGCACTGAAGCTTTCTTT,CASMGRTEAFF
many,TRBJ2-7,TRBV12-3/TRBV12-4,NA,TGTGCCACCACAGGCGCCTATCACGAGCAGTACTTC,CATTGAYHEQYF
few,TRBJ2-1,TRBV3-1,NA,TGTGCCAGCAGCCAAGATCATACGGGCAGCTCCTACAATGAGCAGTTCTTC,CASSQDHTGSSYNEQFF
many,TRBJ2-2,TRBV6-2/TRBV6-3,TRBD1,TGTGCCATTCACAGGGGTGGGAACACCGGGGAGCTGTTTTTT,CAIHRGGNTGELFF
many,TRBJ2-2,TRBV7-8,TRBD2,TGTGCCAGCAGCCCAACGACTAGCGGGATTCGCGGGGAGCTGTTTTTT,CASSPTTSGIRGELFF
many,TRBJ2-6,TRBV19,TRBD1,TGTGCCAGTAACCCTCGGGACAGGGGCGTCCTGACTTTC,CASNPRDRGVLTF
many,TRBJ1-1,TRBV29-1,TRBD1,TGCAGCGTAACGGACAGGCAATACACTGAAGCTTTCTTT,CSVTDRQYTEAFF
NA,TRBJ1-6,TRBV20-1,NA,TGCAGTGCTAGAGATCGGGTCTCCTATAATTCACCCCTCCACTTT,CSARDRVSYNSPLHF
many,TRBJ2-7,TRBV12-3/TRBV12-4,NA,TGTGCCAGCAGCCGAGGGCTAGCTTTCTCCTACGAGCAGTACTTC,CASSRGLAFSYEQYF
NA,TRBJ1-1,TRBV6-2/TRBV6-3,TRBD1,TGTGCCAGCAGTTATGGGCGACAGGGGAGGAGGAACACTGAAGCTTTCTTT,CASSYGRQGRRNTEAFF
many,TRBJ1-5,TRBV3-1,NA,TGTGCCAGCAGCCCTACGGTGAATCAGCCCCAGCATTTT,CASSPTVNQPQHF
many,TRBJ2-5,TRBV7-8,NA,TGTGCCAGCAGCCCGGGACATCAAGAGACCCAGTACTTC,CASSPGHQETQYF
few,TRBJ2-1,TRBV11-2,NA,TGTGCCAGCAGCTTAACAGGGAGGGAGCAGTTCTTC,CASSLTGREQFF
few,TRBJ1-2,TRBV5-6,TRBD1,TGTGCCAGCAGCTTGGGGGGACAGGGCTTCCCCTATGGCTACACCTTC,CASSLGGQGFPYGYTF
many,TRBJ2-5,TRBV7-8,NA,TGTGCCAGCAAAGGATTGGAAGGCGGCCACCAAGAGACCCAGTACTTC,CASKGLEGGHQETQYF
few,TRBJ2-7,TRBV6-6,NA,TGTGCCAGCAGTGGCAGTGCCTACGAGCAGTACTTC,CASSGSAYEQYF
many,TRBJ2-2,TRBV7-8,NA,TGTGCCAGCAGCTTATTTCCAGGGTACACCGGGGAGCTGTTTTTT,CASSLFPGYTGELFF
many,TRBJ2-5,TRBV7-7,NA,TGTGCCAGCACTCCTGGTTCTGGGGGAGAGACCCAGTACTTC,CASTPGSGGETQYF
many,TRBJ2-6,TRBV7-9,NA,TGTGCCAGTAAGTCCACCGCCTGCTCTGGGGCCAACGTCCTGACTTTC,CASKSTACSGANVLTF
many,TRBJ2-1,TRBV18,TRBD2,TGTGCCAGCTTTTCGGAGCGGGGGACAAATGAGCAGTTCTTC,CASFSERGTNEQFF
many,TRBJ2-7,TRBV5-6,NA,TGTGCCAGCAGCTTCGGGGACTACGAGCAGTACTTC,CASSFGDYEQYF
few,TRBJ2-2,TRBV28,NA,TGTGCCAGCAGTTTATATCTGACCGGGGAGCTGTTTTTT,CASSLYLTGELFF
many,TRBJ1-1,TRBV20-1,NA,TGCAGTGCTAGCAACCGACGGAACACTGAAGCTTTCTTT,CSASNRRNTEAFF
many,TRBJ1-1,TRBV4-1,NA,TGCGCCAGCAGCCAGGTGGTCAGGGGCACTGAAGCTTTCTTT,CASSQVVRGTEAFF
many,TRBJ2-1,TRBV5-1,TRBD2,TGCGCCAGCAGCCCCGGACTAGCGGCGAATGAGCAGTTCTTC,CASSPGLAANEQFF
NA,TRBJ2-2,TRBV7-9,TRBD1,TGTGCCAGCGGGACAGGGAGAACCGGGGAGCTGTTTTTT,CASGTGRTGELFF
many,TRBJ2-7,TRBV28,TRBD2,TGTGCCAGCAGCACAGCGGGAGGCTACGAGCAGTACTTC,CASSTAGGYEQYF